This T cell receptor beta chain is drawn from a study of blood T cell repertoires in COVID-19. Here immunoSEQ multiplex PCR was the method, and the copy in TCRdb shows in-frame clones only, minus some. The top ten clones hold approximately 7.6% of a sample with about 26,000 clones, under 90% of them seen once. This clone was counted once. This CDR3 has 14 residues. V was pared by 5 bases and J by 6 bases, with 14 bases between. Germline V gene data show CDR1 as SEHNR and CDR2 as FQNEAQ (reference sequence). This receptor was taken from a human donor in a cohort sampled during active COVID-19. Sequences were obtained from peripheral blood. The genes are TRBV7-9 and TRBJ2-1; D might be TRBD1 (6 bases). The CDR3 loop reads CASSKGQPPNEQFF. In nucleotides, the CDR3 is TGTGCCAGCAGCAAAGGACAGCCCCCCAATGAGCAGTTCTTC. Complete variable domain (other parts from reference TRBV7-9 and TRBJ2-1): DTGVSQNPRHKITKRGQNVTFRCDPISEHNRLYWYRQTLGQGPEFLTYFQNEAQLEKSRLLSDRFSAERPKGSFSTLEIQRTEQGDSAMYLCASSKGQPPNEQFFGPGTRLTVL.